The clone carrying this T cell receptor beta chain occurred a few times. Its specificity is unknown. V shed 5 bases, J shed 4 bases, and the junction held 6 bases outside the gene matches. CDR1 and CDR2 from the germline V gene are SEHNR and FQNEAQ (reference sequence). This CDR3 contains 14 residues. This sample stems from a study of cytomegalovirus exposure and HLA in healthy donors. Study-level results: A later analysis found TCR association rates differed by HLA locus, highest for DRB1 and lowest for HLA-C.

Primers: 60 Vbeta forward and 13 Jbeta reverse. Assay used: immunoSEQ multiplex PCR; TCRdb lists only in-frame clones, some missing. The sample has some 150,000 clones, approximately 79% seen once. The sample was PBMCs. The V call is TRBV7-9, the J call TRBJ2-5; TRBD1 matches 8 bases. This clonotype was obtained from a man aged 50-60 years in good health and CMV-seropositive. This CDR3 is CASSNDRGRETQYF. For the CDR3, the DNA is TGTGCCAGCAGCAATGACAGGGGACGAGAGACCCAGTACTTC.